Reported below is one T cell receptor (beta chain). The time point: peripheral blood 6 weeks after treatment start. The sample comes from a study of PD-L1 blockade in urothelial cancer. The overall study: Study patients had been treated with 0 to 3 previous chemotherapy regimens.

Assay: immunoSEQ multiplex PCR; the TCRdb copy retains only in-frame clones and omits some. The sample includes approximately 120,000 clones, about 82% of them seen just once. V lost 8 bases, J lost 2 bases, and 12 bases lay in between. Per the germline V gene, CDR1 is SNHLY and CDR2 is FYNNEI. The CDR3 covers 13 residues. The TCR comes from a man aged 50 to 60 with urothelial cancer. This specimen was PBMCs, taken around atezolizumab (anti-PD-L1) treatment. The genes are TRBV2 and TRBJ1-2; D might be TRBD1 (6 bases). CDR3: CASAGGANYGYTF. The CDR3 DNA is TGTGCCAGCGCGGGGGGGGCGAACTATGGCTACACCTTC.